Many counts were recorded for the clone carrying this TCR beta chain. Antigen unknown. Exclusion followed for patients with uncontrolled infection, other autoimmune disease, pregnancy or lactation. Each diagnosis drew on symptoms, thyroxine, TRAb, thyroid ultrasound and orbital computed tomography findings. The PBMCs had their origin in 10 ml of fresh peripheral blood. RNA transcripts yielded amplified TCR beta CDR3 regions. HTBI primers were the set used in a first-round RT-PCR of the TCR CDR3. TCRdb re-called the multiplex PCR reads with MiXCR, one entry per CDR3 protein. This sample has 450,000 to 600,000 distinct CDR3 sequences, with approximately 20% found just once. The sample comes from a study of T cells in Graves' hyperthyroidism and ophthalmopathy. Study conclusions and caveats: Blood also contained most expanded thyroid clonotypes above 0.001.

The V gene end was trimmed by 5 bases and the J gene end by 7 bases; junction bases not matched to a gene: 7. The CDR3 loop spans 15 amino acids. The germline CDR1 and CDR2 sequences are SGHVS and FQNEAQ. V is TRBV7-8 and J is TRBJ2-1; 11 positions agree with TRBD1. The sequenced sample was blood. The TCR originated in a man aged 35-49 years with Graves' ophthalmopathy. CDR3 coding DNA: TGTGCCAGCAGCCCGAGATGGGACAGGGGGAATGAGCAGTTCTTC. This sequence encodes CASSPRWDRGNEQFF.